The entry below gives a single TCR beta chain sequence along with its context. These data come from a study of blood T cell repertoires in COVID-19. Study-level background: Italy, Spain and the United States were the sources of the convalescent and acute COVID-19 samples. From T cells, B-cell-depleted T cells, or PBMCs came the material, which was cDNA or gDNA.

In the authors' workflow: Scientists estimated how many nucleated cells there were by amplifying reference gene primers. The assay was immunoSEQ multiplex PCR, and TCRdb's table has in-frame clones only and misses some. D and trimming come from the DNA, and the V and J calls and clone size come from that table. This sample has about 180,000 clones, with around 80% found just once. This CDR3 region has 17 residues. Trimming removed 3 bases at V and 5 bases at J, with 22 bases between. Looked up from germline, CDR1 is MNHEY and CDR2 is SMNVEV (reference sequence). Specimen: peripheral blood. The sequence was collected from a woman in her sixties or seventies with acute or convalescent COVID-19. The J gene is TRBJ1-1, the V gene TRBV27; no clear D. CDR3 in DNA: TGTGCCAGCAGTTTTCGGGTGACCGGAAATCGGGAAACTGAAGCTTTCTTT. The encoded protein is CASSFRVTGNRETEAFF.